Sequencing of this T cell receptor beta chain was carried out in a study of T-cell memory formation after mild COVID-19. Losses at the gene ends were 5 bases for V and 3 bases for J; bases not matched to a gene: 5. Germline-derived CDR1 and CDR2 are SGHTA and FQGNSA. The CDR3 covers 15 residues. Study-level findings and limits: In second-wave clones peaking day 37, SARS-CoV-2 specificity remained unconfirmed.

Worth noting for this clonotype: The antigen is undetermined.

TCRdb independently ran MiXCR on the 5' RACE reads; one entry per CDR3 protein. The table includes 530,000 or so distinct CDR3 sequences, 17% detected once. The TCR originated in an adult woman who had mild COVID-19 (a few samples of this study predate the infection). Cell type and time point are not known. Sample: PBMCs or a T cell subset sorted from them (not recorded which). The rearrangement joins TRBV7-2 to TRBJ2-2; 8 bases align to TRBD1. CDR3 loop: CASSLWTGYTGELFF. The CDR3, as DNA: TGTGCCAGCAGCCTATGGACAGGGTACACCGGGGAGCTGTTTTTT.